Listed below are T cell receptor beta chains from one sample, sequenced in a study of CD8 T cells in Susac syndrome. TCRdb recomputed calls from the immunoSEQ multiplex PCR reads with MiXCR, one row per CDR3 protein. The table has about 50,000 distinct CDR3 sequences, just over 90% seen once. Input material: CD8+ T cells from PBMCs. The receptors were sampled from a human donor with multiple sclerosis. Both conserved end residues are part of each CDR3. D genes are given only for firm matches. Rows give clone size only sometimes, using once, few, many, or a class for an expanded clone.

v_call: TRBV25-1
d_call: TRBD1
clone_size: NA
j_call: TRBJ2-5
cdr3_nt: TGTGCCAGCAGTGTCGACAGGGGGCTGGGAGAGACCCAGTACTTC
cdr3_aa: CASSVDRGLGETQYF

v_call: TRBV4-2
d_call: NA
clone_size: NA
j_call: TRBJ1-2
cdr3_nt: TGTGCCAGCAGCCAAGAGGGGTTGCAGGCCTATGGCGGCTACACCTTC
cdr3_aa: CASSQEGLQAYGGYTF

v_call: TRBV7-2
d_call: NA
clone_size: NA
j_call: TRBJ1-5
cdr3_nt: TGTGCCAGCAGCTTAGAAGGGCCTAATCAGCCCCAGCATTTT
cdr3_aa: CASSLEGPNQPQHF

v_call: TRBV12-5
d_call: NA
clone_size: NA
j_call: TRBJ2-3
cdr3_nt: TGTGCTAGTGGTCCACCGGACACCACAGATACGCAGTATTTT
cdr3_aa: CASGPPDTTDTQYF

v_call: TRBV6-2/TRBV6-3
d_call: NA
clone_size: NA
j_call: TRBJ1-5
cdr3_nt: TGTGCCAGCAGTTGGGACCCCCTGGGTCAGCCCCAGCATTTT
cdr3_aa: CASSWDPLGQPQHF

v_call: TRBV27
d_call: TRBD2
clone_size: NA
j_call: TRBJ2-1
cdr3_nt: TGTGCCAGCAGATTAGCGGGGGGCCCCAATGAGCAGTTCTTC
cdr3_aa: CASRLAGGPNEQFF

v_call: TRBV6-1
d_call: TRBD2
clone_size: NA
j_call: TRBJ2-1
cdr3_nt: TGTGCCAGCAGTATAAACGCCTGGCGGGGGAATATAGAGCAGTTCTTC
cdr3_aa: CASSINAWRGNIEQFF

v_call: TRBV13
d_call: NA
clone_size: NA
j_call: TRBJ2-7
cdr3_nt: TGTGCCAGCAGCTTAATGGGGACCTACGAGCAGTACTTC
cdr3_aa: CASSLMGTYEQYF

v_call: TRBV6-6
d_call: NA
clone_size: NA
j_call: TRBJ1-5
cdr3_nt: TGTGCCACCACCCGGGACGGGGGTCAGCCCCAGCATTTT
cdr3_aa: CATTRDGGQPQHF

v_call: TRBV4-1
d_call: NA
clone_size: NA
j_call: TRBJ1-1
cdr3_nt: TGCGCCAGCACGGCAGACGGGGCCCAAGCAACTGAAGCTTTCTTT
cdr3_aa: CASTADGAQATEAFF

v_call: TRBV6-5
d_call: NA
clone_size: NA
j_call: TRBJ1-1
cdr3_nt: TGTGCCAGCAGTTACTCGGGAACAGGCACTGAAGCTTTCTTT
cdr3_aa: CASSYSGTGTEAFF

v_call: TRBV11-2
d_call: NA
clone_size: once
j_call: TRBJ1-2
cdr3_nt: TGTGCCAGCAGCTTTCCAGGGGATCATGGCTACACCTTC
cdr3_aa: CASSFPGDHGYTF

v_call: TRBV12-3/TRBV12-4
d_call: TRBD2
clone_size: NA
j_call: TRBJ2-7
cdr3_nt: TGTGCCAGCAGTTTTCTGGGCCGGGGGGACGAGCAGTACTTC
cdr3_aa: CASSFLGRGDEQYF

v_call: TRBV25-1
d_call: TRBD1
clone_size: NA
j_call: TRBJ1-5
cdr3_nt: TGTGCCAGCAGTGAATTGGGCCGCCGGGACAGGGGAAGCAATCAGCCCCAGCATTTT
cdr3_aa: CASSELGRRDRGSNQPQHF

v_call: TRBV29-1
d_call: NA
clone_size: NA
j_call: TRBJ2-2
cdr3_nt: TGCAGCGTTGAATTGTGGGGGCGTGCGAACACCGGGGAGCTGTTTTTT
cdr3_aa: CSVELWGRANTGELFF

v_call: TRBV7-9
d_call: TRBD1
clone_size: NA
j_call: TRBJ1-2
cdr3_nt: TGTGCCAGCAGCCCGTGGGACAGGGGCCTATATGGCTGCACCTTC
cdr3_aa: CASSPWDRGLYGCTF

v_call: TRBV29-1
d_call: TRBD2
clone_size: NA
j_call: TRBJ2-1
cdr3_nt: TGCAGCGTTGATGGACTAGCGGGGGGTCAGGAGCTCAATGAGCAGTTCTTC
cdr3_aa: CSVDGLAGGQELNEQFF

v_call: TRBV3-1
d_call: NA
clone_size: NA
j_call: TRBJ2-4
cdr3_nt: TGTGCCAGCAGCCCCGGGCCGGGCGCCAAAAACATTCAGTACTTC
cdr3_aa: CASSPGPGAKNIQYF

v_call: TRBV7-9
d_call: NA
clone_size: once
j_call: TRBJ1-2
cdr3_nt: TGTGCCAGCAGCTTTGGGGACAATGGCTACACCTTC
cdr3_aa: CASSFGDNGYTF

v_call: TRBV5-4
d_call: NA
clone_size: NA
j_call: TRBJ2-5
cdr3_nt: TGTGCCAGCAGCCTTGGGGCCCAAGAGACCCAGTACTTC
cdr3_aa: CASSLGAQETQYF

v_call: TRBV4-1
d_call: NA
clone_size: NA
j_call: TRBJ2-7
cdr3_nt: TGCGCCAGCAGCCTAGGGAACAACTACGAGCAGTACTTC
cdr3_aa: CASSLGNNYEQYF

v_call: TRBV27
d_call: NA
clone_size: NA
j_call: TRBJ1-3
cdr3_nt: TGTGCCAGCAGTTTATTGGGAGGGAGCTCTGGAAACACCATATATTTT
cdr3_aa: CASSLLGGSSGNTIYF

v_call: TRBV10-3
d_call: NA
clone_size: NA
j_call: TRBJ2-7
cdr3_nt: TGTGCCATCAGTGTCGGTGGCTCCTACGAGCAGTACTTC
cdr3_aa: CAISVGGSYEQYF

v_call: TRBV5-5
d_call: NA
clone_size: NA
j_call: TRBJ1-5
cdr3_nt: TGTGCCAGCAGCCTGAACCAGGCTTCCAATCAGCCCCAGCATTTT
cdr3_aa: CASSLNQASNQPQHF

v_call: TRBV19
d_call: NA
clone_size: NA
j_call: TRBJ2-3
cdr3_nt: TGTGCCAGTAGTATAGGTGCCAGGAACACAGATACGCAGTATTTT
cdr3_aa: CASSIGARNTDTQYF

v_call: TRBV7-2
d_call: NA
clone_size: NA
j_call: TRBJ2-7
cdr3_nt: TGTGCCAGCAGCTTTTGGGGTAGCGGCTTCTACGAGCAGTACTTC
cdr3_aa: CASSFWGSGFYEQYF

v_call: TRBV29-1
d_call: TRBD1
clone_size: NA
j_call: TRBJ1-4
cdr3_nt: TGCAGCGGCCGAACAGGGGGCGCCGAAAAACTGTTTTTT
cdr3_aa: CSGRTGGAEKLFF

v_call: TRBV2
d_call: NA
clone_size: NA
j_call: TRBJ1-1
cdr3_nt: TGTGCCAGCAGTGAATGGGACGGAGCTTTCTTT
cdr3_aa: CASSEWDGAFF

v_call: TRBV4-1
d_call: NA
clone_size: few
j_call: TRBJ2-7
cdr3_nt: TGCGCCAGCAGCCCAATACAGGGCTACGAGCAGTACTTC
cdr3_aa: CASSPIQGYEQYF

v_call: TRBV5-1
d_call: NA
clone_size: NA
j_call: TRBJ1-1
cdr3_nt: TGCGCCAGCAGCCCCTACAGGAACACTGAAGCTTTCTTT
cdr3_aa: CASSPYRNTEAFF

v_call: TRBV29-1
d_call: NA
clone_size: NA
j_call: TRBJ2-3
cdr3_nt: TGCAGCGTTGGGGGGACGGGGGAATATACGCAGTATTTT
cdr3_aa: CSVGGTGEYTQYF

v_call: TRBV10-2
d_call: TRBD1
clone_size: NA
j_call: TRBJ1-1
cdr3_nt: TGCGCCAGCAGGAGGGGACAGGGAAACACTGAAGCTTTCTTT
cdr3_aa: CASRRGQGNTEAFF

v_call: TRBV7-9
d_call: NA
clone_size: NA
j_call: TRBJ1-1
cdr3_nt: TGTGCCAGCAGCTTAGACTGGTCAGGGGAAGGCCGACTTGAAGCTTTCTTT
cdr3_aa: CASSLDWSGEGRLEAFF

v_call: TRBV29-1
d_call: TRBD1
clone_size: NA
j_call: TRBJ2-7
cdr3_nt: TGCAGCGTTGAATGGGACAGGGACCCCTACGAGCAGTACTTC
cdr3_aa: CSVEWDRDPYEQYF

v_call: TRBV9
d_call: NA
clone_size: NA
j_call: TRBJ2-1
cdr3_nt: TGTGCCAGCAGCTCATCCGGGACAATCTACAATGAGCAGTTCTTC
cdr3_aa: CASSSSGTIYNEQFF

v_call: TRBV20-1
d_call: TRBD2
clone_size: NA
j_call: TRBJ2-1
cdr3_nt: TGCAGTGCTAGAGATCTAGGACTAGCGGGGGGAGAGCAGTTCTTC
cdr3_aa: CSARDLGLAGGEQFF

v_call: TRBV12-3/TRBV12-4
d_call: TRBD2
clone_size: NA
j_call: TRBJ2-3
cdr3_nt: TGTGCCAGCAGTCCCGATAGCGGGGCTAGCACAGATACGCAGTATTTT
cdr3_aa: CASSPDSGASTDTQYF

v_call: TRBV4-3
d_call: NA
clone_size: NA
j_call: TRBJ2-2
cdr3_nt: TGCGCCAGCAGCCCACGGGAAGGACTCACCGGGGAGCTGTTTTTT
cdr3_aa: CASSPREGLTGELFF

v_call: TRBV4-3
d_call: TRBD1
clone_size: few
j_call: TRBJ1-6
cdr3_nt: TGCGCCAGCAGCCAGAGACAGGGGGCCTATAATTCACCCCTCCACTTT
cdr3_aa: CASSQRQGAYNSPLHF

v_call: TRBV7-9
d_call: NA
clone_size: NA
j_call: TRBJ1-1
cdr3_nt: TGTGCCAGCAGCAGTGTGACTGAAGCTTTCTTT
cdr3_aa: CASSSVTEAFF

v_call: TRBV4-3
d_call: NA
clone_size: NA
j_call: TRBJ1-3
cdr3_nt: TGCGCCAGCAGCCCGTCTGGTGTAGGGTCTGGAAACACCATATATTTT
cdr3_aa: CASSPSGVGSGNTIYF

v_call: TRBV2
d_call: NA
clone_size: NA
j_call: TRBJ2-7
cdr3_nt: TGTGCCAGCATTGTCGGGGGAAGCTCCTACGAGCAGTACTTC
cdr3_aa: CASIVGGSSYEQYF

v_call: TRBV12-3/TRBV12-4
d_call: NA
clone_size: NA
j_call: TRBJ2-7
cdr3_nt: TGTGCCAGCAGTACAGGTTTCTACGAGCAGTACTTC
cdr3_aa: CASSTGFYEQYF

v_call: TRBV4-2
d_call: NA
clone_size: once
j_call: TRBJ2-4
cdr3_nt: TGTGCCAGCAGCCAAGAGGCGGGCAGCCCATTAGCCAAAAACATTCAGTACTTC
cdr3_aa: CASSQEAGSPLAKNIQYF

v_call: TRBV6-5
d_call: NA
clone_size: once
j_call: TRBJ2-1
cdr3_nt: TGTGCCAGCACCTCGACTGTTTACAATGAGCAGTTCTTC
cdr3_aa: CASTSTVYNEQFF

v_call: TRBV29-1
d_call: NA
clone_size: NA
j_call: TRBJ1-2
cdr3_nt: TGCAGCGTCCTGGGGGGATCCCCTTCCTATGGCTACACCTTC
cdr3_aa: CSVLGGSPSYGYTF

v_call: TRBV19
d_call: TRBD1
clone_size: NA
j_call: TRBJ1-4
cdr3_nt: TGTGCCAGTAGGAGGGAAGGGGGCGAGACTAATGAAAAACTGTTTTTT
cdr3_aa: CASRREGGETNEKLFF

v_call: TRBV6-1
d_call: TRBD1
clone_size: NA
j_call: TRBJ1-1
cdr3_nt: TGTGCCAGCAGTGACATGGACAGGGTTGTATCTGAAGCTTTCTTT
cdr3_aa: CASSDMDRVVSEAFF

v_call: TRBV20-1
d_call: NA
clone_size: NA
j_call: TRBJ2-1
cdr3_nt: TGCAGTGCTAGAGCTGGCCAACTCGAGCAGTTCTTC
cdr3_aa: CSARAGQLEQFF

v_call: TRBV20-1
d_call: NA
clone_size: NA
j_call: TRBJ2-2
cdr3_nt: TGCAGTGCTAGAGATCGGCAGGGGACCGGGGAGCTGTTTTTT
cdr3_aa: CSARDRQGTGELFF

v_call: TRBV6-6
d_call: NA
clone_size: NA
j_call: TRBJ2-5
cdr3_nt: TGTGCCAGCAGTTATCAGGGTTTAGGGATGGAGACCCAGTACTTC
cdr3_aa: CASSYQGLGMETQYF

v_call: TRBV20-1
d_call: TRBD1
clone_size: NA
j_call: TRBJ1-2
cdr3_nt: TGCAGTGCCCAGGGGGCTCCCTATGGCTACACCTTC
cdr3_aa: CSAQGAPYGYTF

v_call: TRBV4-1
d_call: TRBD2
clone_size: NA
j_call: TRBJ2-1
cdr3_nt: TGCGCCAGCAGTCCAGCCAGCGGGGAGCACAATGAGCAGTTCTTC
cdr3_aa: CASSPASGEHNEQFF

v_call: TRBV6-2/TRBV6-3
d_call: NA
clone_size: NA
j_call: TRBJ2-7
cdr3_nt: TGTGCCAGTTGGGATTACACCTACGAGCAGTACTTC
cdr3_aa: CASWDYTYEQYF

v_call: TRBV5-5
d_call: NA
clone_size: NA
j_call: TRBJ2-7
cdr3_nt: TGTGCCAGCAGCATCCTACCAACGAGCTCCTACGAGCAGTACTTC
cdr3_aa: CASSILPTSSYEQYF

v_call: TRBV7-9
d_call: NA
clone_size: NA
j_call: TRBJ2-7
cdr3_nt: TGTGCCTCCCCACCGGGCCAGGGTCCCTACGAGCAGTACTTC
cdr3_aa: CASPPGQGPYEQYF

v_call: TRBV4-1
d_call: NA
clone_size: NA
j_call: TRBJ2-5
cdr3_nt: TGCGCCAGCAGCCAAGATAACACAGAACAAGAGACCCAGTACTTC
cdr3_aa: CASSQDNTEQETQYF

v_call: TRBV4-1
d_call: TRBD1
clone_size: NA
j_call: TRBJ1-1
cdr3_nt: TGCGCCAGCAGCCTTACAGGGGCCGCCGGTGAAGCTTTCTTT
cdr3_aa: CASSLTGAAGEAFF